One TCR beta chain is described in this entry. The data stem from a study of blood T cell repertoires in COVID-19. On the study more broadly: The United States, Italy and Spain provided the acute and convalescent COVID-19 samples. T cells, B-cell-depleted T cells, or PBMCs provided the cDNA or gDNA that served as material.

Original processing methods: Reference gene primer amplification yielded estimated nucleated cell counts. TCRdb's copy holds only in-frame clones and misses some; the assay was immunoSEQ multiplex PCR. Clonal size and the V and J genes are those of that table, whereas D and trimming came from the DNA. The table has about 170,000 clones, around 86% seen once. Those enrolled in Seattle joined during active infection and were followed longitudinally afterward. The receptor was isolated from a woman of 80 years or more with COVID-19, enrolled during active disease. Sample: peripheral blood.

The CDR3 spells CASSLPSSGNTIYF. CDR3 nucleotides: TGTGCCAGCAGCTTACCGTCGTCTGGAAACACCATATATTTT. This chain links TRBV7-2 with TRBJ1-3; D is undetermined. The germline V gene has CDR1 SGHTA and CDR2 FQGNSA. The CDR3 contains 14 residues. Trimming took off 2 bases at V and 1 base at J, with 6 bases between the two ends.